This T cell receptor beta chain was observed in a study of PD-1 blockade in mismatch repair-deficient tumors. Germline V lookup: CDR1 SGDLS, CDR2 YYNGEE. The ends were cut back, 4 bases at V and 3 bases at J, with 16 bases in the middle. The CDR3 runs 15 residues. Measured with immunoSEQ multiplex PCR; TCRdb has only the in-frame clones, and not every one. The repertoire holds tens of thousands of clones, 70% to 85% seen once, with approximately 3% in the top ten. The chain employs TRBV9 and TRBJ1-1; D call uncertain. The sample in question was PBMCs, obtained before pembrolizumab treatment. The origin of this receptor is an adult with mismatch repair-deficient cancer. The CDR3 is CASSPIGARDTEAFF. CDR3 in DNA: TGTGCCAGCAGCCCGATCGGAGCGAGAGACACTGAAGCTTTCTTT.